This TCR beta chain was captured in a study of T cells in Graves' hyperthyroidism and ophthalmopathy. This clonotype was seen ten or more times. Trimming removed 2 bases from V and 7 bases from J; junction bases left unmatched: 11. The length of the CDR3 is 16 residues. Template material for amplifying TCR beta CDR3 regions consisted of RNA transcripts. TCR CDR3 underwent first-round RT-PCR with the HTBI primer set. MiXCR was run by TCRdb on the multiplex PCR reads, yielding one entry per CDR3 protein. The profile shows around 180,000 distinct CDR3 sequences, approximately 15% of them singletons. The sequenced sample consisted of blood. This TCR came from a woman aged 50 to 60 with Graves' hyperthyroidism. The genes are TRBV12-3 or TRBV12-4 and TRBJ2-3; 8 bases match TRBD2. The CDR3 loop reads CASSLFAGGPRNTQYF. CDR3 nucleotides: TGTGCCAGCAGTTTATTTGCGGGGGGCCCCAGAAATACGCAGTATTTT.